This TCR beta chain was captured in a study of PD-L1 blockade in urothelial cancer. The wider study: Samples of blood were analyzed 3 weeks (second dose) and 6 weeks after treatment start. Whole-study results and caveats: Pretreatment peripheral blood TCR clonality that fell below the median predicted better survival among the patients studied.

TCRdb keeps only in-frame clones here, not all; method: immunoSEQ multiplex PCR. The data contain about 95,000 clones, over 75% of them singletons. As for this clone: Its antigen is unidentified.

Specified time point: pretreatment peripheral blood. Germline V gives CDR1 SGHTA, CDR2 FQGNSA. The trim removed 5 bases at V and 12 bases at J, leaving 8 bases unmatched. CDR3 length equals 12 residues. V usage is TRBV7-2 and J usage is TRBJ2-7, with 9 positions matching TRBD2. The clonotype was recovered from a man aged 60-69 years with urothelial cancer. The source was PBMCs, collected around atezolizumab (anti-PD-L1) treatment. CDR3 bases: TGTGCCAGCAGCAGAGTGGGACTAGCTTTGTACTTC. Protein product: CASSRVGLALYF.